Below, 19 T cell receptor beta chains from the same sample are listed, as sequenced in a study of early T cells in non-severe SARS-CoV-2 infection. One entry per CDR3 protein, called by TCRdb with MiXCR from the 5' RACE reads. The sample holds more than 60,000 distinct CDR3 sequences, around 11% seen once. The sample here was whole blood, taken at baseline. The origin of the receptors is an adult who was a healthcare worker with PCR-confirmed SARS-CoV-2 infection or an uninfected control (not recorded which). The donor label of this sample is uncertain.

The CDR3 DNA reads TGTGCCAGCAGTTCTAGCACCGGGACAAGCTATGGCTACACCTTC. Protein sequence: CASSSSTGTSYGYTF. The chain carries TRBV6-5 and TRBJ1-2, with a possible D match to TRBD1 (6 bases). The germline V and J ends were trimmed by 4 bases and 4 bases, with 16 bases remaining between them. From germline, CDR1 is MNHEY and CDR2 SVGAGI. The CDR3 spans 15 residues.

The gene calls are TRBV6-5 and TRBJ1-5; no reliable D call. The CDR3 runs 13 residues. Deletions cut 2 bases from V and 7 bases from J, with 9 bases between. The V gene's germline CDR1 is MNHEY and CDR2 SVGAGI. This CDR3 is CASSYSFGQPQHF. CDR3 in DNA: TGTGCCAGCAGTTACAGTTTTGGGCAGCCCCAGCATTTT.

This clonotype was found many times. This chain links TRBV6-1 with TRBJ1-5; D unclear. Per the germline V gene, CDR1 is MNHNS and CDR2 is SASEGT. The ends were cut back, 5 bases at V and 4 bases at J, with 6 bases in the middle. The CDR3 covers 12 residues. CDR3 amino acids: CASSQRNQPQHF. CDR3 DNA: TGTGCCAGCAGTCAGCGTAATCAGCCCCAGCATTTT.

The V call is TRBV20-1, the J call TRBJ1-1, with D perhaps TRBD1 (5 bases). CDR3 length: 14 residues. Trimming cost V 0 bases and J 1 base, with 9 bases left between them. Germline V gene data show CDR1 as DFQATT and CDR2 as SNEGSKA (reference sequence). CDR3 amino acids: CSARDGGANTEAFF. In DNA form, the CDR3 reads TGCAGTGCTAGAGATGGCGGGGCGAACACTGAAGCTTTCTTT.

This chain joins TRBV28 and TRBJ2-7, with D perhaps assigned TRBD1 or TRBD2 (6 bases each). Trimming took 6 bases from V and 6 from J, leaving 15 bases between them. The CDR3 sequence is 13 residues long. CDR1 is MDHEN, CDR2 SYDVKM, per germline. As DNA, the CDR3 is TGTGCCAGCAGGCGGAGGGCAGGGGTCGAGCAGTACGTC. It yields the protein CASRRRAGVEQYV.

There are many counts of this clonotype. The chain uses TRBV28 and TRBJ2-3; 10 nucleotides line up with TRBD1. Germline CDR1 reads MDHEN; CDR2 reads SYDVKM. The CDR3 length is 18 residues. With V trimmed by 8 bases and J by 3 bases, 17 bases remained unmatched. The CDR3 DNA sequence: TGTGCCAGCCGGGTCCCGAAGGGACAGGGGACGGGGACAGATACGCAGTATTTT. Amino acids: CASRVPKGQGTGTDTQYF.

In this sample, this clonotype turned up a few times. The chain recombines TRBV18 with TRBJ2-3, with D uncertain. The ends were cut back, 0 bases at V and 1 base at J, with 5 bases in the middle. CDR1 is KGHSH, CDR2 LQKENI, per germline. This CDR3 has 14 residues. The CDR3 nucleotides are TGTGCCAGCTCACCACCATTAGGCACAGATACGCAGTATTTT. This translates into CASSPPLGTDTQYF.

This clonotype was detected a few times. The chain employs TRBV13 and TRBJ2-2, with 9 bases lining up with TRBD1. Germline CDR1 and CDR2: PRHDT and FYEKMQ (reference sequence). Trimming removed 3 bases from V and 5 bases from J; junction bases left unmatched: 10. This CDR3 region has 17 residues. CDR3 sequence (DNA): TGTGCCAGCAGCTTCTATGGGACAGGGAACGGGACCGGGGAGCTGTTTTTT. This codes for CASSFYGTGNGTGELFF.

The rearrangement joins TRBV12-3 or TRBV12-4 to TRBJ1-1; no clear D gene. This CDR3 is built from 14 residues. V was cut by 1 base and J by 7 bases, with 13 bases left in between. In DNA form, the CDR3 reads TGTGCCAGCAGTTTAGTAGCACAGCCAATTGAAGCTTTCTTT. It yields the protein CASSLVAQPIEAFF.

The J gene is TRBJ1-2, the V gene TRBV14; no reliable D call. Trimming took 1 base from V and 0 from J, leaving 6 bases between them. The CDR3 spans 14 residues. Germline CDR1 SGHDN, CDR2 FVKESK. The CDR3 bases are TGTGCCAGCAGCCAAGCGTCACCTAACTATGGCTACACCTTC. Its translation is CASSQASPNYGYTF.

This clonotype was picked up many times. This CDR3 reads CASSREFQETQYF. CDR3 sequence (DNA): TGTGCCAGCAGTCGGGAATTTCAAGAGACCCAGTACTTC. The V gene is TRBV28, the J gene TRBJ2-5, with a weak D call TRBD2 (5 bases). The germline V gene has CDR1 MDHEN and CDR2 SYDVKM. Trimming took off 5 bases at V and 2 bases at J, with 9 bases between the two ends. The CDR3 runs 13 residues.

There are a few counts of this clonotype. The chain is built from TRBV2 and TRBJ1-2; 10 positions agree with TRBD1. This CDR3 is built from 16 residues. The V gene end was trimmed by 5 bases and the J gene end by 4 bases; junction bases not matched to a gene: 10. The germline V gene encodes CDR1 SNHLY and CDR2 FYNNEI. The CDR3 loop reads CASSMGQGSPIYGYTF. CDR3 sequence (DNA): TGTGCCAGCAGTATGGGACAGGGGAGCCCCATCTATGGCTACACCTTC.

The chain combines TRBV6-7 with TRBJ2-1; D might be TRBD1 or TRBD2, each matching 5 bases. TRBV6-7 is marked as an open reading frame, function uncertain. The CDR3 sequence is 12 residues long. Trimming cost V 11 bases and J 6 bases, with 14 bases left between them. The CDR3 region has the DNA TGTGCCCGCCGGGGCTCGCCCAATGAGCAGTTCTTC. Translation: CARRGSPNEQFF.

The genes are TRBV11-2 and TRBJ2-4; maybe TRBD2 (5 bases). The germline gives CDR1 SGHAT, CDR2 FQNNGV. V was shortened by 6 bases and J by 6 bases, with 18 bases between the two germline ends. The CDR3 covers 15 residues. In DNA, the CDR3 is TGTGCCAGCAGGCCCTCTCGCCGAGGGAGAAACATTCAGTACTTC. Translation: CASRPSRRGRNIQYF.

The rearrangement links TRBV5-6 to TRBJ1-6; D not resolved. Per the germline V gene, CDR1 is SGHDT and CDR2 is YYEEEE. The CDR3 is 16 amino acids. V was trimmed by 0 bases and J by 0 bases, leaving 7 bases between them. The CDR3 DNA sequence: TGTGCCAGCAGCTTGGCGGGAGACTCCTATAATTCACCCCTCCACTTT. Its protein product is CASSLAGDSYNSPLHF.

The chain carries TRBV27 and TRBJ1-1, with a tentative D call TRBD1 (5 bases). Trimming removed 5 bases from V and 2 bases from J, with 18 bases in between. CDR1 MNHEY and CDR2 SMNVEV come from the germline V gene (reference sequence). CDR3 length equals 16 residues. The CDR3: CASSQTNLRVNTEAFF. The CDR3, as DNA: TGTGCCAGCAGTCAAACAAACCTCAGGGTTAACACTGAAGCTTTCTTT.

This clonotype showed up just a few times. This chain uses TRBV11-2 with TRBJ2-1, with D unresolved. CDR1 and CDR2 from the germline V gene are SGHAT and FQNNGV. Between the trimmed V and J ends, which lost 5 bases and 10 bases, there was a span of 12 bases. The CDR3 runs to 12 residues. The CDR3 sequence is CASSPTPGEQFF. Here the CDR3 DNA reads TGTGCCAGCAGCCCGACCCCCGGAGAGCAGTTCTTC.

This clonotype was observed many times. The gene calls are TRBV7-2 and TRBJ2-3; D call uncertain. V lost 4 bases to trimming and J lost 4 bases, with 12 bases between them. CDR3 length equals 14 residues. Germline V gene data show CDR1 as SGHTA and CDR2 as FQGNSA. In DNA, the CDR3 is TGTGCCAGCAGCTCCTCAAGCGTTCCAGATACGCAGTATTTT. It codes for CASSSSSVPDTQYF.

This chain joins TRBV6-5 and TRBJ1-1, with D perhaps TRBD1 (5 bases). Germline V lookup: CDR1 MNHEY, CDR2 SVGAGI. Trimming removed 2 bases at V and 6 bases at J, with 19 bases between. This CDR3 comprises 16 residues. Written as DNA, the CDR3 is TGTGCCAGCAGTTACGGGGCGAACCTCCCGAGGGCTGAAGCTTTCTTT. This codes for CASSYGANLPRAEAFF.